The 31 T cell receptor beta chains reported below all come from one sample, sequenced in a study of T-cell memory formation after mild COVID-19. TCRdb passed the 5' RACE reads through MiXCR, listing each CDR3 protein once. The sample has fewer than 650,000 distinct CDR3 sequences, about 20% seen once; the top ten hold about 8.4%. Sequencing was performed on PBMCs or a T cell subset sorted from them (not recorded which). Receptor source: an adult woman who had mild COVID-19 (a few samples of this study predate the infection). Cell type and time point are not known.

This clonotype has more than one count but fewer than ten. The chain recombines TRBV9 with TRBJ1-6; 7 positions match TRBD1. Losses at the gene ends were 3 bases for V and 13 bases for J; bases not matched to a gene: 13. CDR1 SGDLS and CDR2 YYNGEE come from the germline V gene. The CDR3 length is 15 residues. CDR3 in amino acids: CASSANWDSRFPLHF. The DNA for the CDR3 is TGTGCCAGCAGCGCCAATTGGGACAGTCGATTTCCCCTCCACTTT.

The chain carries TRBV20-1 and TRBJ1-3, with D perhaps matching TRBD1 (5 bases). The V end lost 4 bases, the J end lost 0 bases, and 10 bases lay between the germline ends. Per the germline V gene, CDR1 is DFQATT and CDR2 is SNEGSKA (reference sequence). The CDR3 is made up of 14 amino acids. The CDR3 protein is CSANRGGSGNTIYF. In DNA, the CDR3 is TGCAGTGCTAATAGGGGAGGCTCTGGAAACACCATATATTTT.

V is TRBV29-1 and J is TRBJ2-1, with D uncertain. The CDR3 has 12 amino acids. Trimming cost V 4 bases and J 0 bases, with 4 bases left between them. Germline loops: CDR1 SQVTM, CDR2 ANQGSEA. The CDR3 is CSVVPSYNEQFF. In DNA form, the CDR3 reads TGCAGCGTTGTCCCCTCCTACAATGAGCAGTTCTTC.

The V call is TRBV7-8, the J call TRBJ2-1; tentatively, D is TRBD2 (5 bases). The CDR3 is 13 amino acids. Germline values: CDR1 SGHVS, CDR2 FQNEAQ. CDR3 in amino acids: CAGAVSSYNEQFF. CDR3 DNA sequence: TGTGCTGGAGCGGTTAGCTCCTACAATGAGCAGTTCTTC.

The chain links TRBV5-1 to TRBJ1-4; D is undetermined. Germline CDR1 is SGHRS and CDR2 is YFSETQ. Deletions cut 5 bases from V and 0 bases from J, with 8 bases between. CDR3 length equals 14 residues. The CDR3: CASRNSTTNEKLFF. In DNA, the CDR3 is TGCGCCAGCAGGAATAGTACAACTAATGAAAAACTGTTTTTT.

This clonotype was seen only once. This CDR3 is CASSTDGRSWGEKLFF. The CDR3 DNA sequence: TGCGCCAGCAGTACGGACGGACGGTCCTGGGGTGAAAAACTGTTTTTT. V and J are TRBV4-1 and TRBJ1-4, with D uncertain. The CDR3 length is 16 residues. V was pared by 6 bases and J by 7 bases, with 21 bases between. Germline assignment: CDR1 MGHRA and CDR2 YSYEKL.

This clonotype came up a few times. The chain is built from TRBV2 and TRBJ1-5, with 9 bases identical to TRBD1. J was trimmed by 5 bases and V by 3 bases; bases with no gene match: 20. This CDR3 is built from 20 residues. Germline loops: CDR1 SNHLY, CDR2 FYNNEI. As DNA, the CDR3 is TGTGCCAGCAGTGAGAGCCCTCCCGGGACAGGGAAGAGTGTCGATCAGCCCCAGCATTTT. Translating it yields CASSESPPGTGKSVDQPQHF.

J is TRBJ2-5 and V is TRBV7-8; D call uncertain. V was cut by 1 base and J by 4 bases, with 10 bases left in between. From germline, CDR1 is SGHVS and CDR2 FQNEAQ. This CDR3 region has 14 residues. The CDR3 here is CASSLGVDPETQYF. The CDR3 nucleotides read TGTGCCAGCAGCTTAGGGGTGGACCCAGAGACCCAGTACTTC.

CDR3 region: CATRVTTNEKLFF. Written as DNA, the CDR3 is TGCGCCACCCGGGTGACGACTAATGAAAAACTGTTTTTT. The chain joins TRBV5-1 to TRBJ1-4; D not certain. This CDR3 is built from 13 residues. Deletions cut 9 bases from V and 2 bases from J, with 11 bases between. The germline CDR1 and CDR2 sequences are SGHRS and YFSETQ.

This clonotype occurred a few times. The chain carries TRBV27 and TRBJ2-7, with a possible D match to TRBD2 (5 bases). The CDR3 runs to 17 residues. Trimming took off 5 bases at V and 1 base at J, with 21 bases between the two ends. The V gene's germline CDR1 is MNHEY and CDR2 SMNVEV (reference sequence). Here the CDR3 reads CASSLLPGGSGSYEQYF. CDR3 in DNA: TGTGCCAGCAGTCTTTTACCCGGTGGAAGCGGTTCCTACGAGCAGTACTTC.

This rearrangement joins TRBV4-3 to TRBJ2-2, with 8 bases lining up with TRBD1. In germline, CDR1 is LGHNA, CDR2 YSLEER. CDR3 size: 16 residues. V shed 4 bases and J 2 bases; nucleotides not matched to a gene: 6. The CDR3 sequence is CASSLGQGDNTGELFF. The CDR3 nucleotides read TGCGCCAGCAGCCTTGGACAGGGAGATAACACCGGGGAGCTGTTTTTT.

There are a few counts of this clonotype. V usage is TRBV6-6 and J usage is TRBJ1-5; the D is unclear. This CDR3 has 14 amino acids. CDR1 is MNHNY and CDR2 is SVGAGI in the germline V gene (reference sequence). Between the trimmed V and J ends, which lost 8 bases and 0 bases, there was a span of 11 bases. Written as DNA, the CDR3 is TGTGCCAGCCGAGACGATTATAGCAATCAGCCCCAGCATTTT. Translating gives CASRDDYSNQPQHF.

The chain recombines TRBV10-3 with TRBJ2-7, with TRBD1 matching 12 bases. The CDR3 consists of 15 residues. CDR1 and CDR2 (germline): ENHRY, SYGVKD. V lost 10 bases, J lost 2 bases, and 9 bases stayed unmatched. The CDR3 DNA reads as TGTGCCACCGCCTACGGGACAGGGGGCGCCTACGAGCAGTACTTC. This gives the protein CATAYGTGGAYEQYF.

The rearrangement uses TRBV6-2 or TRBV6-3 and TRBJ2-3; 10 positions match TRBD2. From germline, CDR1 is MNHEY and CDR2 SVGEGT. V lost 2 bases to trimming and J lost 4 bases; unmatched junction nucleotides: 9. CDR3 length equals 17 residues. The CDR3 DNA follows: TGTGCCAGCAGTTACCCCACTAGCGGGACCTTCGCAGATACGCAGTATTTT. The encoded protein is CASSYPTSGTFADTQYF.

There are many counts of this clonotype. The CDR3, as DNA: TGTGCCAGCAGCACAGGGGACAGCCAACAAGAGACCCAGTACTTC. It is translated as CASSTGDSQQETQYF. The rearrangement links TRBV7-3 to TRBJ2-5; 7 bases map to TRBD1. The germline V gene encodes CDR1 SGHTA and CDR2 FQGTGA. The V gene end was trimmed by 5 bases and the J gene end by 2 bases; junction bases not matched to a gene: 8. The CDR3 runs 15 residues.

This clonotype was seen only a few times. The chain recombines TRBV7-2 with TRBJ2-3, with 15 bases aligning to TRBD2. Germline assignment: CDR1 SGHTA and CDR2 FQGNSA. This CDR3 is 16 amino acids long. J was trimmed by 8 bases and V by 3 bases; bases with no gene match: 6. The CDR3 sequence is CASSFGLAGGLSTQYF. DNA of the CDR3: TGTGCCAGCAGCTTCGGACTAGCGGGGGGGCTAAGTACGCAGTATTTT.

This clonotype was recorded at least ten times. One junction end does not reproduce the germline sequence, and a read error may be involved. The chain recombines TRBV7-2 with TRBJ2-3, with no clear D. The CDR3 has 12 amino acids. CDR1 and CDR2 (germline): SGHTA, FQGNSA. The CDR3 reads CASSSITDTQYF. As DNA, the CDR3 is TGCGCCAGCAGTTCTATCACAGATACGCAGTATTTT. The full variable domain, with the rest looked up from reference TRBV7-2 and TRBJ2-3, is GAGVSQSPSNKVTEKGKDVELRCDPISGHTALYWYRQSLGQGLEFLIYFQGNSAPDKSGLPSDRFSAERTGGSVSTLTIQRTQQEDSAVYLCASSSITDTQYFGPGTRLTVL.

The chain employs TRBV15 and TRBJ2-1; 12 bases fit TRBD1. Germline V gene lookup returns CDR1 LNHNV and CDR2 YYDKDF (reference sequence). Trimming took 0 bases from V and 8 from J; bases not matched to a gene: 2. The CDR3 runs 15 residues. The CDR3 spells CATSREGTGGHEQFF. The CDR3 coding sequence is TGTGCCACCAGCAGAGAGGGGACAGGGGGCCATGAGCAGTTCTTC.

This chain connects TRBV28 to TRBJ2-3, with D possibly being TRBD2 (5 bases). The germline V gene has CDR1 MDHEN and CDR2 SYDVKM. This CDR3 spans 15 amino acids. Trimming took off 2 bases at V and 1 base at J, with 10 bases between the two ends. CDR3 bases: TGTGCCAGCAGTTTACCGGGAACAGGCACAGATACGCAGTATTTT. Its protein is CASSLPGTGTDTQYF.

This chain links TRBV12-3 or TRBV12-4 with TRBJ2-7; 11 bases are shared with TRBD2. The CDR3 runs to 17 residues. Trimming cost V 5 bases and J 3 bases; bases outside gene matches: 12. CDR3 bases: TGTGCCAGCAGTCGAACGGAGTGGACTAGCGGGTTCTACGAGCAGTACTTC. Protein product: CASSRTEWTSGFYEQYF.

This clonotype was seen a few times. The chain joins TRBV4-1 to TRBJ1-2, with 9 nucleotides matching TRBD1. J lost 6 bases, V lost 0 bases, and 8 bases had no gene match. The CDR3 length is 16 residues. CDR1 is MGHRA, CDR2 YSYEKL, per germline. The CDR3 region is CASSQDPGTGLDGYTF. The CDR3 DNA reads TGCGCCAGCAGCCAAGATCCCGGGACAGGGTTGGATGGCTACACCTTC.

The chain has TRBV4-2 and TRBJ2-1, with TRBD2 identical over 7 bases. After removal of 0 bases from V and 0 bases from J, the junction contained 14 bases not matched to a gene. The CDR3 is 20 amino acids. The V gene's germline CDR1 is LGHNA and CDR2 YNFKEQ. CDR3 DNA sequence: TGTGCCAGCAGCCAAGATCTGGATGTGAGCGGGATTTACTCCTACAATGAGCAGTTCTTC. This sequence encodes CASSQDLDVSGIYSYNEQFF.

A few counts support this clonotype. The chain links TRBV5-1 to TRBJ2-1; no clear D. V lost 0 bases to trimming and J lost 5 bases, with 12 bases between them. CDR1 and CDR2 from the germline V gene are SGHRS and YFSETQ. This CDR3 contains 15 residues. The CDR3 here is CASSLAGRRDNEQFF. The CDR3 DNA follows: TGCGCCAGCAGCTTGGCCGGCAGGAGAGACAATGAGCAGTTCTTC.

This chain uses TRBV5-1 with TRBJ1-5; D gene ambiguous. Germline values: CDR1 SGHRS, CDR2 YFSETQ. V was trimmed by 0 bases and J by 0 bases, leaving 10 bases between them. There are 16 residues in the CDR3. CDR3 in DNA: TGCGCCAGCAGCTTGGGGGAGGGTTATAGCAATCAGCCCCAGCATTTT. Translation gives CASSLGEGYSNQPQHF.

The rearrangement joins TRBV5-1 to TRBJ2-5; the match to TRBD1 covers 8 bases. The CDR3 length is 15 residues. Trimming took 4 bases from V and 4 from J; bases not matched to a gene: 9. CDR1 and CDR2 from the germline V gene are SGHRS and YFSETQ. The CDR3 is CASSPGTGPRETQYF. Written as DNA, the CDR3 is TGCGCCAGCAGCCCGGGGACAGGTCCGCGAGAGACCCAGTACTTC. Full variable domain (missing parts from reference TRBV5-1 and TRBJ2-5): KAGVTQTPRYLIKTRGQQVTLSCSPISGHRSVSWYQQTPGQGLQFLFEYFSETQRNKGNFPGRFSGRQFSNSRSEMNVSTLELGDSALYLCASSPGTGPRETQYFGPGTRLLVL.

The chain is built from TRBV9 and TRBJ1-3; TRBD1 is a possible D gene (5 bases). The CDR3 consists of 16 residues. Germline V gene lookup returns CDR1 SGDLS and CDR2 YYNGEE. The germline V and J ends were trimmed by 1 base and 2 bases, with 13 bases remaining between them. The CDR3 loop is CASSVQAGNAGNTIYF. The CDR3 DNA reads as TGTGCCAGCAGCGTACAGGCAGGGAACGCTGGAAACACCATATATTTT.

The chain is built from TRBV20-1 and TRBJ2-1, with 7 bases that match TRBD1. Germline values: CDR1 DFQATT, CDR2 SNEGSKA (reference sequence). The CDR3 length is 17 residues. V shed 0 bases and J 7 bases; nucleotides not matched to a gene: 15. The CDR3 DNA follows: TGCAGTGCTAGAGATGGGTCGGTTTTGACAGGGTGGAATGAGCAGTTCTTC. Translated, it gives CSARDGSVLTGWNEQFF.

V gene TRBV15 combines with J gene TRBJ1-3; no clear D gene. V was trimmed by 3 bases and J by 0 bases, leaving 9 bases between them. The CDR3 is 15 amino acids. CDR1 is LNHNV, CDR2 YYDKDF, per germline (reference sequence). The CDR3, as DNA: TGTGCCACCAGCAGCCCCAGGAGCTCTGGAAACACCATATATTTT. Protein product: CATSSPRSSGNTIYF.

V and J are TRBV12-3 or TRBV12-4 and TRBJ1-5; 9 bases map to TRBD1. CDR3 length: 15 residues. V was clipped by 0 bases and J by 6 bases; unmatched bases: 3. CDR3 sequence: CASSLAGTGIQPQHF. The CDR3 DNA reads TGTGCCAGCAGTTTAGCCGGGACAGGGATTCAGCCCCAGCATTTT.

In this sample, this clonotype turned up a few times. The chain recombines TRBV7-9 with TRBJ2-1; 8 bases map to TRBD2. The trim removed 0 bases at V and 0 bases at J, leaving 4 bases unmatched. CDR1 is SEHNR and CDR2 is FQNEAQ in the germline V gene (reference sequence). This CDR3 has 17 residues. The CDR3 nucleotides read TGTGCCAGCAGCTTAGCGCTGAGCGGGAGCTCCTACAATGAGCAGTTCTTC. It specifies CASSLALSGSSYNEQFF.

This clonotype has just a few counts. The chain is built from TRBV5-5 and TRBJ1-1; D ambiguous. The CDR3 extends over 13 amino acids. The germline CDR1 and CDR2 sequences are SGHKS and YYEKEE (reference sequence). Trimming left V 3 bases short and J 1 base short, with 7 bases between. The CDR3 loop reads CASSWMWNTEAFF. CDR3 sequence (DNA): TGTGCCAGCAGCTGGATGTGGAACACTGAAGCTTTCTTT.